Shown below are 3 T cell receptor beta chains from a single sample sequenced in a study of CD8 T cells in Susac syndrome. Reverse transcription used about 0.45 to 1 ug RNA and random hexamers. From the immunoSEQ multiplex PCR reads, TCRdb called clonotypes with MiXCR, one entry per CDR3 protein. The repertoire has about 200,000 distinct CDR3 sequences, about 95% of them found once; the top ten carry 0.093%. The sequenced material came from CD4+ T cells from PBMCs. The receptors were gathered from a human donor with multiple sclerosis.

This rearrangement joins TRBV25-1 to TRBJ2-4, with D uncertain. The V and J ends lost 6 bases and 10 bases respectively, with 10 bases between them. The germline V gene encodes CDR1 MGHDK and CDR2 SYGVNS. The CDR3 sequence is 11 residues long. The CDR3 reads CASRILGIQYF. The CDR3 nucleotides read TGTGCCAGCAGAATTCTAGGGATTCAGTACTTC.

DNA of the CDR3: TGTGCCATCAGTGAGCCGGACAGGGCTGGCTCCTACGAGCAGTACTTC. It translates to CAISEPDRAGSYEQYF. V gene TRBV10-3 combines with J gene TRBJ2-7, with 8 nucleotides matching TRBD1. The CDR3 runs to 16 residues. Germline CDR1 and CDR2: ENHRY and SYGVKD. The junction had 6 bases not matched to a gene; V was cut back by 2 bases and J by 0 bases.

This chain uses TRBV30 with TRBJ1-6; 7 bases fit TRBD1. The CDR3 runs 12 residues. From germline, CDR1 is GTSNPN and CDR2 SVGIG (reference sequence). V was pared by 4 bases and J by 11 bases, with 5 bases of the junction left unmatched. DNA of the CDR3: TGTGCCTGGAAAGGGGGCGGTGCACCCCTCCACTTT. This gives the protein CAWKGGGAPLHF.